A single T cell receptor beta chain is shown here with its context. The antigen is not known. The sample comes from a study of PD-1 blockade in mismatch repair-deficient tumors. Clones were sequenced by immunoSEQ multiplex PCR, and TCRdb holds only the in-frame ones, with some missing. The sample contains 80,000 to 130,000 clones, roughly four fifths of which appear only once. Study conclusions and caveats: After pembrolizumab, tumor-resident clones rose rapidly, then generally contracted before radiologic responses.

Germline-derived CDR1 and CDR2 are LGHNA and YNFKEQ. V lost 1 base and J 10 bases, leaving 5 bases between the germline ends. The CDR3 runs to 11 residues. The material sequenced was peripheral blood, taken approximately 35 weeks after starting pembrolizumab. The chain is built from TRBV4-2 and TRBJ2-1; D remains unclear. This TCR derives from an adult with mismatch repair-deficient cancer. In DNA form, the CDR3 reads TGTGCCAGCAGCCAAGGAATAGAGCAGTTCTTC. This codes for CASSQGIEQFF.